These 14 T cell receptor beta chains came from one sample sequenced in a study of blood T cell repertoires in COVID-19. Produced via immunoSEQ multiplex PCR; TCRdb's table is partial and in-frame only. The sample contains under 350,000 clones, approximately 90% of which appear only once. The sequenced material came from peripheral blood. The receptors derive from a woman in her twenties or thirties with COVID-19, enrolled during active disease.

The V call is TRBV6-6, the J call TRBJ2-7; 7 positions agree with TRBD2. After removal of 0 bases from V and 4 bases from J, the junction contained 6 bases not matched to a gene. The CDR3 covers 15 residues. Per the germline V gene, CDR1 is MNHNY and CDR2 is SVGAGI (reference sequence). CDR3 bases: TGTGCCAGCAGTTACTCAGGCGGGAGCTCGTACGAGCAGTACTTC. Translation gives CASSYSGGSSYEQYF.

Regarding this clone: At the DNA level, this CDR3 is encoded by other sequences in the same sample as well. The V call is TRBV12-3 or TRBV12-4, the J call TRBJ1-5, with D uncertain. V shed 6 bases and J shed 6 bases, with 6 bases lying between them. The CDR3 covers 11 residues. CDR3 residues: CASSLSQPQHF. The CDR3 DNA sequence: TGTGCCAGCAGCCTTAGTCAGCCCCAGCATTTT.

Written as DNA, the CDR3 is TGTGCCAGTAGTTCGGACAGGGTTGCGGACACTGAAGCTTTCTTT. Its protein is CASSSDRVADTEAFF. The chain links TRBV19 to TRBJ1-1, with 8 bases matching TRBD1. Germline V CDR1 and CDR2: LNHDA, SQIVND (reference sequence). The V segment lost 5 bases and the J segment 3 bases; nucleotides outside the gene matches: 8. CDR3 size: 15 residues. The variable domain in full, completed from reference TRBV19 and TRBJ1-1, reads DGGITQSPKYLFRKEGQNVTLSCEQNLNHDAMYWYRQDPGQGLRLIYYSQIVNDFQKGDIAEGYSVSREKKESFPLTVTSAQKNPTAFYLCASSSDRVADTEAFFGQGTRLTVV.

This rearrangement joins TRBV15 to TRBJ1-3; D is undetermined. Between the trimmed V and J ends, which lost 3 bases and 3 bases, there was a span of 15 bases. CDR3 length: 16 residues. Germline CDR1 reads LNHNV; CDR2 reads YYDKDF (reference sequence). The CDR3 is CATSSYRGILGNTIYF. The CDR3 DNA reads as TGTGCCACCAGCAGTTATCGGGGAATACTTGGAAACACCATATATTTT. The variable domain in full, completed from reference TRBV15 and TRBJ1-3, reads DAMVIQNPRYQVTQFGKPVTLSCSQTLNHNVMYWYQQKSSQAPKLLFHYYDKDFNNEADTPDNFQSRRPNTSFCFLDIRSPGLGDTAMYLCATSSYRGILGNTIYFGEGSWLTVV.

The chain joins TRBV28 to TRBJ1-2, with D possibly being TRBD1 (6 bases). The CDR3 length is 14 residues. The V end lost 6 bases, the J end lost 4 bases, and 15 bases lay between the germline ends. Germline loops: CDR1 MDHEN, CDR2 SYDVKM. The CDR3 nucleotides read TGTGCCAGCAGCACAAGAGGGGGAAGCTATGGCTACACCTTC. Its protein is CASSTRGGSYGYTF.

The genes are TRBV3-1 (or the pseudogene TRBV3-2) and TRBJ2-3, with 8 nucleotides matching TRBD1. CDR3 length equals 15 residues. The ends lost 3 bases at V and 6 bases at J; junction bases unmatched: 8. Per the germline V gene, CDR1 is LGHDT and CDR2 is YNNKEL (reference sequence). The CDR3 DNA is TGTGCCAGCAGCCAGACAGGGGAAGTCAAGGATACGCAGTATTTT. Amino acid sequence: CASSQTGEVKDTQYF.

The V gene is TRBV5-1, the J gene TRBJ1-1; D call uncertain. V was pared by 9 bases and J by 1 base, with 13 bases between. The CDR3 is 13 residues long. Germline values: CDR1 SGHRS, CDR2 YFSETQ. CDR3 sequence: CATSENPNTEAFF. The CDR3 region has the DNA TGCGCCACCTCAGAAAATCCGAACACTGAAGCTTTCTTT.

V and J are TRBV28 and TRBJ1-2, with 8 bases identical to TRBD1. Trimming removed 6 bases from V and 8 bases from J; junction bases left unmatched: 11. From germline, CDR1 is MDHEN and CDR2 SYDVKM. The CDR3 is made up of 14 amino acids. CDR3 DNA: TGTGCCAGCAGCCCACCCCAGGGGGCGCGAGGCTACACCTTC. This translates into CASSPPQGARGYTF.

J is TRBJ1-5 and V is TRBV2; 7 bases match TRBD1. J lost 3 bases, V lost 9 bases, and 11 bases had no gene match. In germline, CDR1 is SNHLY, CDR2 FYNNEI. The CDR3 totals 15 residues. Here the CDR3 DNA reads TGTGCCAGTCACCCATCTACAGGGGCCAATCAGCCCCAGCATTTT. It translates to CASHPSTGANQPQHF.

This chain's CDR3 is CASSLAGTKQPQHF. The CDR3 DNA sequence: TGTGCCAGCAGCCTAGCCGGGACAAAACAGCCCCAGCATTTT. The chain carries TRBV3-1 (or the pseudogene TRBV3-2) and TRBJ1-5; a possible D gene is TRBD1 (6 bases). Between the trimmed V and J ends, which lost 4 bases and 7 bases, there was a span of 14 bases. The CDR3 spans 14 residues. The germline V gene encodes CDR1 LGHDT and CDR2 YNNKEL (reference sequence).

The rearrangement uses TRBV24-1 and TRBJ2-5, with 10 bases matching TRBD2. Germline lookup yields CDR1 KGHDR and CDR2 SFDVKD. Trimming removed 5 bases from V and 2 bases from J; junction bases left unmatched: 1. The CDR3 has 14 amino acids. The CDR3 here is CATSATSGQETQYF. DNA for the CDR3: TGTGCCACCAGTGCGACTAGCGGGCAAGAGACCCAGTACTTC.

This clone was picked up one time. This sequence joins TRBV7-9 and TRBJ2-1; possibly TRBD2 for D (6 bases). The germline gives CDR1 SEHNR, CDR2 FQNEAQ (reference sequence). The CDR3 spans 13 residues. Between the trimmed V and J ends, which lost 3 bases and 7 bases, there was a span of 10 bases. This CDR3 is CASSLEGGNEQFF. The CDR3 bases are TGTGCCAGCAGCTTGGAGGGTGGGAATGAGCAGTTCTTC.

This chain joins TRBV11-2 and TRBJ1-1, with D perhaps matching TRBD1 (5 bases). Germline-derived CDR1 and CDR2 are SGHAT and FQNNGV. V gave up 5 bases and J gave up 5 bases, with 18 bases separating them. The CDR3 length is 15 residues. CDR3 sequence: CASSPTPGGRTEAFF. For the CDR3, the DNA is TGTGCCAGCAGCCCCACCCCGGGGGGGAGGACTGAAGCTTTCTTT.

The genes are TRBV15 and TRBJ2-2; 10 bases align to TRBD1. Germline values: CDR1 LNHNV, CDR2 YYDKDF (reference sequence). Trimming cost V 5 bases and J 6 bases; bases outside gene matches: 12. The CDR3 is made up of 17 amino acids. CDR3 in amino acids: CATSSPPGTGVAGELFF. The CDR3 DNA follows: TGTGCCACCAGCTCCCCGCCTGGGACAGGGGTCGCCGGGGAGCTGTTTTTT. The full variable domain, its missing parts supplied by reference TRBV15 and TRBJ2-2, is DAMVIQNPRYQVTQFGKPVTLSCSQTLNHNVMYWYQQKSSQAPKLLFHYYDKDFNNEADTPDNFQSRRPNTSFCFLDIRSPGLGDTAMYLCATSSPPGTGVAGELFFGEGSRLTVL.